These 21 T cell receptor beta chains came from one sample sequenced in a study of cytomegalovirus exposure and HLA in healthy donors. Assay: immunoSEQ multiplex PCR; the TCRdb copy retains only in-frame clones and omits some. The sample has more than 85,000 clones, around 90% seen once; the top ten hold about 1.9%. The sample consisted of PBMCs. The receptor source for this set is a woman aged 18-29 years in good health and CMV-seronegative.

This clone appeared once. The J gene is TRBJ2-7, the V gene TRBV28, with 13 bases aligning to TRBD2. This CDR3 has 17 amino acids. V shed 5 bases and J 7 bases; nucleotides not matched to a gene: 14. Germline loops: CDR1 MDHEN, CDR2 SYDVKM. This CDR3 is CASSRFRTSGSRGEQYF. CDR3 coding DNA: TGTGCCAGCAGTCGATTTCGGACTAGCGGGAGTCGGGGGGAGCAGTACTTC.

J is TRBJ2-7 and V is TRBV6-6; D is unresolved. The ends were cut back, 4 bases at V and 2 bases at J, with 6 bases in the middle. This CDR3 is 12 amino acids long. The germline V gene encodes CDR1 MNHNY and CDR2 SVGAGI (reference sequence). Here the CDR3 DNA reads TGTGCCAGCAGTTTGAACACCTACGAGCAGTACTTC. Translation: CASSLNTYEQYF.

The rearrangement uses TRBV6-5 and TRBJ1-2; D remains unclear. The V gene's germline CDR1 is MNHEY and CDR2 SVGAGI. Trimming cost V 11 bases and J 8 bases, with 15 bases left between them. This CDR3 contains 11 residues. As DNA, the CDR3 is TGTGCCGTTCTGGGGAGAGGAGGCTACACCTTC. Its protein is CAVLGRGGYTF.

The chain recombines TRBV7-9 with TRBJ2-7; D is undetermined. The V gene's germline CDR1 is SEHNR and CDR2 FQNEAQ (reference sequence). The CDR3 totals 11 residues. V lost 4 bases and J 5 bases, leaving 6 bases between the germline ends. The CDR3 here is CASSYDNEQYF. In DNA form, the CDR3 reads TGTGCCAGCAGCTATGACAACGAGCAGTACTTC.

The rearrangement joins TRBV6-6 to TRBJ2-7, with TRBD1 identical over 10 bases. Germline lookup yields CDR1 MNHNY and CDR2 SVGAGI (reference sequence). V lost 4 bases, J lost 3 bases, and 6 bases stayed unmatched. This CDR3 has 15 amino acids. The DNA for the CDR3 is TGTGCCAGCAGTTTCAGACAGGGGGCGAACTACGAGCAGTACTTC. It specifies CASSFRQGANYEQYF.

The CDR3 spells CASSLSRGANVLTF. CDR3 sequence (DNA): TGTGCCAGCAGCTTATCCAGAGGGGCCAACGTCCTGACTTTC. V usage is TRBV7-6 and J usage is TRBJ2-6; the D is unclear. Germline CDR1 reads SGHVS; CDR2 reads FNYEAQ. The CDR3 has 14 residues. Trimming removed 2 bases at V and 4 bases at J, with 6 bases between. Based on the CDR3 plus reference TRBV7-6 and TRBJ2-6, the full variable domain is GAGVSQSPRYKVTKRGQDVALRCDPISGHVSLYWYRQALGQGPEFLTYFNYEAQQDKSGLPNDRFSAERPEGSISTLTIQRTEQRDSAMYRCASSLSRGANVLTFGAGSRLTVL.

This clone was seen a single time. The chain recombines TRBV5-1 with TRBJ2-3, with 7 bases fitting TRBD2. J lost 5 bases, V lost 1 base, and 7 bases had no gene match. The CDR3 totals 15 residues. Germline V gene sequence: CDR1 SGHRS, CDR2 YFSETQ. CDR3 region: CASSLMRGKRDTQYF. CDR3 sequence (DNA): TGCGCCAGCAGCTTGATGCGGGGGAAGAGAGATACGCAGTATTTT. The full variable domain, its missing parts supplied by reference TRBV5-1 and TRBJ2-3, is KAGVTQTPRYLIKTRGQQVTLSCSPISGHRSVSWYQQTPGQGLQFLFEYFSETQRNKGNFPGRFSGRQFSNSRSEMNVSTLELGDSALYLCASSLMRGKRDTQYFGPGTRLTVL.

J is TRBJ2-1 and V is TRBV9, with 7 bases lining up with TRBD1. In germline, CDR1 is SGDLS, CDR2 YYNGEE. There are 13 residues in the CDR3. J lost 9 bases, V lost 4 bases, and 7 bases had no gene match. CDR3 amino acids: CASSPPYRGEQFF. The CDR3 DNA reads TGTGCCAGCAGCCCACCGTACAGGGGTGAGCAGTTCTTC.

The J gene is TRBJ1-6, the V gene TRBV5-1, with D unresolved. The V gene lost 1 base and the J gene lost 0 bases, with 20 bases spanning the gap. The germline gives CDR1 SGHRS, CDR2 YFSETQ. CDR3 length: 20 residues. CDR3 coding DNA: TGCGCCAGCAGCTTGTGGATGACCGGAGGGAGAAGCTCCTATAATTCACCCCTCCACTTT. Protein sequence: CASSLWMTGGRSSYNSPLHF. The full variable domain, its missing parts supplied by reference TRBV5-1 and TRBJ1-6, is KAGVTQTPRYLIKTRGQQVTLSCSPISGHRSVSWYQQTPGQGLQFLFEYFSETQRNKGNFPGRFSGRQFSNSRSEMNVSTLELGDSALYLCASSLWMTGGRSSYNSPLHFGNGTRLTVT.

CDR3 DNA: TGTGCCAGCAGGCCTACAGGGGGCTTTGGCTACACCTTC. Amino acids: CASRPTGGFGYTF. This sequence joins TRBV6-5 and TRBJ1-2; 9 positions agree with TRBD1. CDR1 and CDR2 from the germline V gene are MNHEY and SVGAGI. This CDR3 is 13 amino acids long. V was clipped by 6 bases and J by 7 bases; unmatched bases: 6.

The rearrangement joins TRBV5-1 to TRBJ2-5, with 10 nucleotides matching TRBD1. CDR3 length: 16 residues. Per germline, CDR1 SGHRS and CDR2 YFSETQ. V was clipped by 4 bases and J by 5 bases; unmatched bases: 11. The CDR3 loop reads CASSLVSGTGVETQYF. CDR3 DNA sequence: TGCGCCAGCAGCCTAGTATCCGGGACAGGGGTCGAGACCCAGTACTTC.

The chain carries TRBV7-2 and TRBJ1-6; a weak D match, TRBD1 (6 bases). CDR1 is SGHTA, CDR2 FQGNSA, per germline. V was clipped by 1 base and J by 9 bases, with 13 bases between them. The CDR3 consists of 15 residues. CDR3 bases: TGTGCCAGCAGCTTAGTAAGGACAGAAACTTCACCCCTCCACTTT. Its translation: CASSLVRTETSPLHF.

This chain connects TRBV5-8 to TRBJ2-3; D perhaps matches TRBD2 (6 bases). Looked up from germline, CDR1 is SGHTS and CDR2 is YDEGEE. The CDR3 contains 15 residues. Trimming took off 4 bases at V and 4 bases at J, with 16 bases between the two ends. The CDR3 region has the DNA TGTGCCAGCAGCCGGGTCTCGGGGGTGGCAGATACGCAGTATTTT. Residues: CASSRVSGVADTQYF.

This clone was detected once. The chain combines TRBV5-1 with TRBJ1-4; maybe TRBD1 (5 bases). Germline lookup yields CDR1 SGHRS and CDR2 YFSETQ. The length of the CDR3 is 15 residues. Trimming shortened V by 1 base and J by 7 bases, and 14 bases separated the two germline ends. The CDR3 DNA follows: TGCGCCAGCAGCTTGACCGGGGGTGTGGGTGAAAAACTGTTTTTT. Protein sequence: CASSLTGGVGEKLFF.

The rearrangement links TRBV18 to TRBJ1-1; tentatively, D is TRBD1 (5 bases). Deletions cut 10 bases from V and 7 bases from J, with 16 bases between. CDR1 is KGHSH and CDR2 is LQKENI in the germline V gene. The CDR3 extends over 12 amino acids. CDR3 residues: CATRSWGGEAFF. The CDR3, as DNA: TGTGCCACCCGCTCGTGGGGGGGTGAAGCTTTCTTT.

The CDR3 sequence is CASSLISESYNEQFF. CDR3 nucleotides: TGTGCCAGCAGCTTGATTAGTGAGTCGTACAATGAGCAGTTCTTC. The J gene is TRBJ2-1, the V gene TRBV5-4; D uncertain. V shed 1 base and J shed 4 bases, with 12 bases lying between them. The CDR3 consists of 15 residues. Germline loops: CDR1 SGHNT, CDR2 YYREEE (reference sequence).

This clone occurred a few times. The chain carries TRBV5-1 and TRBJ1-6; 10 bases line up with TRBD1. Germline CDR1 is SGHRS and CDR2 is YFSETQ. The CDR3 contains 17 residues. V shed 1 base, J shed 4 bases, and the junction held 5 bases outside the gene matches. The DNA of the CDR3 is TGCGCCAGCAGCTTGAGAGACAGGGGGCGTTATAATTCACCCCTCCACTTT. Translated, it gives CASSLRDRGRYNSPLHF.

This chain links TRBV10-3 with TRBJ2-2, with TRBD1 as a possible D gene (5 bases). The V gene's germline CDR1 is ENHRY and CDR2 SYGVKD. V was clipped by 0 bases and J by 0 bases, with 17 bases between them. The CDR3 is 19 amino acids. In DNA, the CDR3 is TGTGCCATCAGTGAGTCGATTCTTCGACAGATAACGAACACCGGGGAGCTGTTTTTT. This translates into CAISESILRQITNTGELFF.

The chain combines TRBV18 with TRBJ2-1; D uncertain. There are 13 residues in the CDR3. The germline V and J ends were trimmed by 3 bases and 14 bases, with 17 bases remaining between them. From germline, CDR1 is KGHSH and CDR2 LQKENI. The CDR3 loop reads CASSPSTAEEKFF. In nucleotides, the CDR3 is TGTGCCAGCTCACCGAGTACGGCCGAGGAGAAGTTCTTC.

This rearrangement joins TRBV7-9 to TRBJ2-7, with unresolved D. The CDR3 consists of 14 residues. The V end was cut by 5 bases, the J end by 5 bases, with 16 bases between. Germline loops: CDR1 SEHNR, CDR2 FQNEAQ (reference sequence). The CDR3 is CASSPTTRIHEQYF. CDR3 coding DNA: TGTGCCAGCAGCCCAACGACAAGGATCCACGAGCAGTACTTC.

V usage is TRBV28 and J usage is TRBJ2-2; 9 nucleotides align to TRBD1. Unmatched junction bases numbered 9, after V lost 5 bases and J lost 5 bases. The CDR3 extends over 16 amino acids. Germline V lookup: CDR1 MDHEN, CDR2 SYDVKM. As DNA, the CDR3 is TGTGCCAGCAGTGCACGGGACAGGGAATGGACCGGGGAGCTGTTTTTT. Translated, it gives CASSARDREWTGELFF.